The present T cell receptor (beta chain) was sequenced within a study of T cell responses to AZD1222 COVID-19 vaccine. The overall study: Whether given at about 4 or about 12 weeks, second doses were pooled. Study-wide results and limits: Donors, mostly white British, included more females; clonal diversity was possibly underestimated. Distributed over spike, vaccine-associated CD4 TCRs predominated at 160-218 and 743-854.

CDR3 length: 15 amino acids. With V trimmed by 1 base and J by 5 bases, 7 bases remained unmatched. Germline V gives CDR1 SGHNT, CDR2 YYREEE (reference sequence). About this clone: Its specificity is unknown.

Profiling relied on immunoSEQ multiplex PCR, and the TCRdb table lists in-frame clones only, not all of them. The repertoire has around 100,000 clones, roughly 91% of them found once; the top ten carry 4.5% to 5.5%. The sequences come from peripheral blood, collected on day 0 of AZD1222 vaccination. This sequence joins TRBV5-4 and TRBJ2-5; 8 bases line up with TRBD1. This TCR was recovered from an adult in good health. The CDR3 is CASSLTGGRKETQYF. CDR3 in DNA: TGTGCCAGCAGCTTGACAGGGGGGAGAAAGGAGACCCAGTACTTC. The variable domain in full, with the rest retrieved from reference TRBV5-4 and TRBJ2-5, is ETGVTQSPTHLIKTRGQQVTLRCSSQSGHNTVSWYQQALGQGPQFIFQYYREEENGRGNFPPRFSGLQFPNYSSELNVNALELDDSALYLCASSLTGGRKETQYFGPGTRLLVL.